The source of this TCR beta chain is a study of T-cell reconstitution after alpha-beta-depleted transplantation in children. A remark on this clonotype: Its matching antigen is unknown.

Unique molecular identifiers were used in preparing the TCRbeta library. One entry per CDR3 protein, called by TCRdb with MiXCR from the PCR reads. The data hold around 500,000 distinct CDR3 sequences, with 20% to 25% observed a single time. In germline, CDR1 is KGHDR, CDR2 SFDVKD. The CDR3 is 17 residues long. The V end lost 0 bases, the J end lost 8 bases, and 19 bases lay between the germline ends. The study, taken as a whole, reports: The study reportedly traced alpha-beta T cells about two months after transplant to several hundred expanded graft clones.

The chain has TRBV24-1 and TRBJ2-1; D is possibly TRBD2 (6 bases). The receptor comes from a boy under two years old who had a stem cell transplant for acute myeloid leukemia, so the T cells may come from the graft donor. Sequenced here: PBMCs, mostly from graft donor cells, sampled 360 days after TCRalphabeta/CD19-depleted stem cell transplant. The CDR3 reads CATSDLKRWGVGDEQFF. The CDR3 DNA reads TGTGCCACCAGTGATTTGAAGAGGTGGGGGGTGGGCGATGAGCAGTTCTTC.